This T cell receptor beta chain was identified in a study of chemoradiotherapy in HPV16-positive cancers. Study details: Candidate HPV-specific T-cell clones and common TCR motifs came from functional assays in two HPV16-positive patients.

Points on this clone: Its antigen is not known.

This CDR3 region has 15 residues. CDR1 MDHEN and CDR2 SYDVKM come from the germline V gene. Trimming took off 3 bases at V and 11 bases at J, with 22 bases between the two ends. Generated by immunoSEQ multiplex PCR, the TCRdb table keeps only in-frame clones and is missing some. In the table there are around 30,000 clones, around 88% of which are singletons. The study, taken as a whole, reports: The functional HPV-specific definition rests on just two HPV16-positive patients. In HPV16-positive patients, HPV-responsive T-cell expansion tracked better recurrence-free survival. Candidate HPV-specific clones and E7-related TCR motifs grew in tumor during treatment.

Sample: blood, taken from a patient who underwent chemoradiotherapy. The chain couples TRBV28 to TRBJ1-1, with D possibly being TRBD1 (5 bases). The receptor was derived from a human donor with HPV-associated anogenital cancer. In nucleotides, the CDR3 is TGTGCCAGCAGTTTCTCATCCGGGATGACAGTATCGGCTTTCTTT. Its translation: CASSFSSGMTVSAFF.